This T cell receptor beta chain emerged from a study of graft-versus-host responses after intestinal transplantation. Background on the study: As for transplant type, recipients had multivisceral, liver-intestinal, or isolated intestinal grafts. Whole-study findings and limits: The authors found GvH clones in recipient marrow, some appearing first in ileum or blood. Within allografts, high graft-versus-host to host-versus-graft clonal ratios were seen among patients with graft-donor T cell macrochimerism.

The germline V gene has CDR1 WNHNN and CDR2 SYGVQD (reference sequence). V was clipped by 6 bases and J by 2 bases, with 11 bases between them. The CDR3 has 13 amino acids. Measured with immunoSEQ multiplex PCR; TCRdb has only the in-frame clones, and not every one. The sample contains 75,000 to 100,000 clones, 80% to 85% of which appear only once. Note on this clone: Its antigen is undetermined. The sample holds other DNA sequences that translate to the same CDR3.

The TCR sequence derives from a human donor who received an intestinal transplant. The chain employs TRBV10-1 and TRBJ2-7, with D perhaps matching TRBD2 (5 bases). The specimen comprised unstimulated CD8+ T cells sorted from spleen or lymph node cells, sampled before intestinal transplant. The CDR3 DNA is TGCGCCAGCAGCGGCGGACTCGCCTACGAGCAGTACTTC. It codes for CASSGGLAYEQYF.